Following are 23 T cell receptor beta chains from one sample sequenced in a study of tumor-infiltrating lymphocytes in primary liver carcinoma. Blood RNA originated from unsorted whole blood, with germline DNA additionally extracted. Constant-region priming of around 530 ng total RNA yielded TCR beta cDNA. Three nested multiplex PCR rounds of slightly modified ARM-PCR generated TCR beta libraries. TRBV1-TRBV30 forward primers paired with a C-beta reverse primer were used in the first two PCR rounds, which ran approximately 10 cycles each. One entry per CDR3 protein results from TCRdb running MiXCR on the multiplex PCR reads. Among fewer than 400,000 distinct CDR3 sequences listed, roughly three fifths were seen once. The sequenced sample was peripheral blood. The receptors come from a woman aged 25-40 years with primary liver carcinoma and hepatitis B virus infection.

A single count supports this clonotype. The junction does not match germline at one end; this may be a read error. V usage is TRBV5-4 and J usage is TRBJ1-6; D remains unclear. The CDR3 totals 12 residues. Per germline, CDR1 SGHNT and CDR2 YYREEE (reference sequence). The CDR3 DNA reads as TGTGTCAGCAGCCGCATCGATTCACCCCTCCACTTT. Translating it yields CVSSRIDSPLHF.

With regard to this clonotype: An end of the junction differs from the germline gene, which may be a read error. DNA for the CDR3: TGTGCCAGCAGTTCGTCGGGACTGGCCTACAAGCAGTACTTC. The encoded protein is CASSSSGLAYKQYF. J is TRBJ2-7 and V is TRBV6-6; D is possibly TRBD2 (6 bases). Germline V gene lookup returns CDR1 MNHNY and CDR2 SVGAGI (reference sequence). This CDR3 is built from 14 residues.

For this clonotype: A read error is possible here, since a much larger clone lies one base away. The V call is TRBV6-6, the J call TRBJ1-1; D remains ambiguous. CDR1 is MNHNY, CDR2 SVGAGI, per germline (reference sequence). The CDR3 spans 12 residues. V lost 7 bases to trimming and J lost 7 bases, with 13 bases between them. CDR3 nucleotide sequence: TGTGCCAGCAAACCCAAAGAAGGTGAAGCTTTCTTT. Translation gives CASKPKEGEAFF.

A remark on this clonotype: A much larger clone sits a single nucleotide away, making a read error possible. V is TRBV4-2 and J is TRBJ2-7, with D possibly being TRBD1 or TRBD2 (5 bases each). The length of the CDR3 is 14 residues. Trimming took off 1 base at V and 5 bases at J, with 12 bases between the two ends. Per germline, CDR1 LGHNA and CDR2 YNFKEQ. In nucleotides, the CDR3 is TGTGCCAGCAGCCAAGGGGGGAGCCAGCACGAGCAGTACTTC. The encoded protein is CASSQGGSQHEQYF.

This clonotype has a count of ten or more. This chain links TRBV11-3 with TRBJ2-1; no firm D call. The germline V and J ends were trimmed by 1 base and 5 bases, with 9 bases remaining between them. Germline assignment: CDR1 SGHNT and CDR2 YENEEA. This CDR3 region has 14 residues. The CDR3 DNA follows: TGTGCCAGCAGCTTAGGCGTCTCGAACAATGAGCAGTTCTTC. Translated, it gives CASSLGVSNNEQFF. The full variable domain, rest sourced from reference TRBV11-3 and TRBJ2-1, is EAGVVQSPRYKIIEKKQPVAFWCNPISGHNTLYWYLQNLGQGPELLIRYENEEAVDDSQLPKDRFSAERLKGVDSTLKIQPAELGDSAVYLCASSLGVSNNEQFFGPGTRLTVL.

This chain joins TRBV12-3 or TRBV12-4 and TRBJ1-5; D is perhaps TRBD1 (6 bases). The ends were cut back, 6 bases at V and 6 bases at J, with 21 bases in the middle. The CDR3 has 16 amino acids. CDR3 region: CASSLLWTQGSQPQHF. The CDR3 region has the DNA TGTGCCAGCAGCCTCCTTTGGACACAGGGAAGTCAGCCCCAGCATTTT.

This clonotype was detected a few times. V usage is TRBV5-1 and J usage is TRBJ2-1; 8 nucleotides align to TRBD1. The CDR3 runs to 14 residues. The germline V gene has CDR1 SGHRS and CDR2 YFSETQ. Germline trimming cut 4 bases from V and 7 bases from J; bases unmatched to any gene: 7. DNA for the CDR3: TGCGCCAGCAGCGTCCAGGGGGCCTCGAATGAGCAGTTCTTC. This encodes CASSVQGASNEQFF.

This clonotype was seen only a few times. This chain joins TRBV12-3 or TRBV12-4 and TRBJ2-5; D is possibly TRBD2 (6 bases). Trimming pared 7 bases from V and 3 bases from J, leaving 12 bases between. The CDR3 is made up of 13 amino acids. CDR3 nucleotide sequence: TGTGCCAGCACTATTAGCGGTAAAGAGACCCAGTACTTC. It specifies CASTISGKETQYF.

This clonotype showed up many times. CDR3 loop: CACRGQGLSTDTQYF. DNA of the CDR3: TGTGCCTGCCGTGGACAAGGCCTAAGCACAGATACGCAGTATTTT. The chain couples TRBV6-6 to TRBJ2-3, with D possibly TRBD1 on 5 matching bases. From germline, CDR1 is MNHNY and CDR2 SVGAGI (reference sequence). CDR3 length: 15 amino acids. The ends were cut back, 11 bases at V and 0 bases at J, with 18 bases in the middle.

Worth noting for this clonotype: One end of the junction is discordant with germline, which a read error may explain. This sequence joins TRBV6-1 and TRBJ2-1, with TRBD2 matching over 12 bases. The length of the CDR3 is 13 residues. The germline V gene has CDR1 MNHNS and CDR2 SASEGT. The CDR3 DNA sequence: TGTGCCAGCAGTGAAGGTCTAGCGGGAGGGCCGCTCTTC. The encoded protein is CASSEGLAGGPLF.

For this clonotype: A read error may account for a junction end that differs from germline. The genes are TRBV12-3 or TRBV12-4 and TRBJ1-1; D is undetermined. CDR3 length equals 14 residues. The CDR3 protein is CASSPQGIRAEAFF. For the CDR3, the DNA is TGTGCTAGCAGCCCCCAAGGGATACGGGCTGAAGCTTTCTTT.

This clonotype was seen many times. The chain couples TRBV11-2 to TRBJ1-2, with TRBD1 matching over 7 bases. This CDR3 has 13 amino acids. Germline V gene data show CDR1 as SGHAT and CDR2 as FQNNGV. V trimming: 4 bases; J trimming: 3 bases; junction bases outside the gene matches: 2. The CDR3 coding sequence is TGTGCCAGCAGCTCAGGACAGGACTATGGCTACACCTTC. Encoded protein: CASSSGQDYGYTF.

CDR3 bases: TGTGCCAGAAGCCCGAGCGGGCAGATAAGGAATAAGCAGTTCTTC. As protein: CARSPSGQIRNKQFF. The chain combines TRBV11-2 with TRBJ2-1; a weak D match, TRBD2 (6 bases). The germline gives CDR1 SGHAT, CDR2 FQNNGV. Between the trimmed V and J ends, which lost 9 bases and 11 bases, there was a span of 26 bases. The CDR3 totals 15 residues.

A single count supports this clonotype. This sequence joins TRBV12-3 or TRBV12-4 and TRBJ2-1; 10 bases map to TRBD2. With 1 base clipped from V and 5 bases from J, the junction kept 5 bases outside the gene matches. The CDR3 length is 16 residues. CDR3 in DNA: TGTGCCAGCAGTTTAGTTCTAGCGGGAGCCCACAATGAGCAGTTCTTC. Residues: CASSLVLAGAHNEQFF.

This rearrangement joins TRBV4-1 to TRBJ2-1; 11 nucleotides agree with TRBD2. The germline V gene encodes CDR1 MGHRA and CDR2 YSYEKL. The CDR3 has 16 residues. The ends lost 4 bases at V and 9 bases at J; junction bases unmatched: 11. The CDR3 DNA is TGCGCCAGCAGCCCACAGGGAACTAGCGGGAGAGGTGAGCAGTTCTTC. This codes for CASSPQGTSGRGEQFF.

This clonotype has just a few counts. The J gene is TRBJ2-7, the V gene TRBV6-2 or TRBV6-3, with 7 bases that match TRBD2. The CDR3 runs 16 residues. V shed 4 bases and J 0 bases; nucleotides not matched to a gene: 9. Germline CDR1 is MNHEY and CDR2 is SVGEGT. CDR3 in DNA: TGTGCCAGCAGTTCGAGAACTAGCGCGAACTCCTACGAGCAGTACTTC. The encoded protein is CASSSRTSANSYEQYF.

This clonotype was seen once. A much more abundant neighbour one base away suggests this may be a read error. CDR3 residues: CAIGLAGTFYNERFF. The CDR3 bases are TGTGCCATCGGTCTGGCGGGAACCTTCTACAATGAGCGGTTCTTC. This rearrangement joins TRBV10-3 to TRBJ2-1; the D gene is possibly TRBD2 (6 bases). CDR1 is ENHRY and CDR2 is SYGVKD in the germline V gene. The CDR3 loop spans 15 amino acids.

Comment on this clonotype: This likely comes from a read error, as the CDR3 has no conserved phenylalanine or tryptophan at its end. The chain employs TRBV13 and TRBJ2-1; unclear D gene. This CDR3 spans 14 amino acids. Germline V gene sequence: CDR1 PRHDT, CDR2 FYEKMQ (reference sequence). This CDR3 reads CASSQTTVRNEQFL. The DNA for the CDR3 is TGTGCTAGCAGCCAAACGACGGTGAGAAATGAGCAGTTCCTC.

At least ten counts were recorded for this clonotype. The chain uses TRBV6-5 and TRBJ1-2; 7 bases line up with TRBD1. Germline assignment: CDR1 MNHEY and CDR2 SVGAGI. V dropped 1 base and J dropped 4; count of bases not matched to a gene: 6. The CDR3 runs 15 residues. The CDR3 loop reads CASSYLRGRIYGYTF. CDR3 DNA: TGTGCCAGCAGTTACTTGAGGGGGCGGATCTATGGCTACACCTTC.

About this clonotype itself: The conserved closing phenylalanine or tryptophan is absent in this CDR3, likely reflecting a read error. The chain carries TRBV24-1 and TRBJ2-1; the D is unclear. This CDR3 contains 12 residues. Germline lookup yields CDR1 KGHDR and CDR2 SFDVKD. The CDR3 here is CDTSGRINEQFL. In DNA, the CDR3 is TGTGACACCAGTGGACGGATCAATGAGCAGTTCTTA.

This clonotype was detected only a few times. The CDR3 nucleotides are TGCAGCGCCCGGACTCTAGCCAACACCGGGGAGCTGTTTTTT. Translating gives CSARTLANTGELFF. The gene calls are TRBV29-1 and TRBJ2-2, with D possibly being TRBD2 (5 bases). The germline V and J ends were trimmed by 7 bases and 2 bases, with 14 bases remaining between them. The CDR3 sequence is 14 residues long. CDR1 is SQVTM and CDR2 is ANQGSEA in the germline V gene.

This sequence joins TRBV12-3 or TRBV12-4 and TRBJ2-3, with 8 bases lining up with TRBD2. V lost 3 bases to trimming and J lost 2 bases; unmatched junction nucleotides: 7. The length of the CDR3 is 16 residues. This CDR3 is CASSLSLAELTDTQYF. The CDR3 DNA reads TGTGCCAGCAGTTTGTCACTAGCGGAACTCACAGATACGCAGTATTTT.

Concerning this clonotype: Because the CDR3 is missing its conserved closing phenylalanine or tryptophan, this is likely a read error. The chain links TRBV4-2 to TRBJ1-2, with unresolved D. Germline lookup yields CDR1 LGHNA and CDR2 YNFKEQ. This CDR3 has 16 amino acids. V gave up 0 bases and J gave up 4 bases, with 15 bases separating them. CDR3 coding DNA: TGTGCCAGCAGCCAAGATTTAGCAGGACTGCGCTATGGCTACACCATC. Protein: CASSQDLAGLRYGYTI.